The T cell receptor beta chain described here comes from a study of blood T cell repertoires in COVID-19. Looking at the study overall: Researchers got acute and convalescent COVID-19 samples from the United States, Italy and Spain. The analysed material was cDNA or gDNA that came from T cells, B-cell-depleted T cells, or PBMCs.

In the source study's methods: Reference gene primer amplification yielded estimated nucleated cell counts. The assay was immunoSEQ multiplex PCR, and TCRdb's table has in-frame clones only and misses some. Clone size and V and J calls were adopted from that table, with D and trimming inferred from the DNA. The sample shows about 280,000 clones, roughly 89% of them seen only once. The sample consisted of peripheral blood. This sequence originates from a woman aged 40-49 years who had recovered from COVID-19.

CDR3 sequence: CASRSSGSYNSPLHF. CDR3 DNA sequence: TGTGCCAGCCGAAGCTCTGGCTCCTATAATTCACCCCTCCACTTT. The chain couples TRBV2 to TRBJ1-6; D gene uncertain. V lost 8 bases to trimming and J lost 0 bases, with 11 bases between them. Germline CDR1 reads SNHLY; CDR2 reads FYNNEI. This CDR3 comprises 15 residues.